This record covers a single T cell receptor (beta chain). As yet, its antigen is unknown. Germline CDR1 and CDR2: SEHNR and FQNEAQ (reference sequence). The germline V and J ends were trimmed by 6 bases and 1 base, with 9 bases remaining between them. The CDR3 has 13 residues. The data derive from a study of cytomegalovirus exposure and HLA in healthy donors. General study points: Usually a TCR sequence was rare, but some public TCRs were found in many donors. In an earlier analysis, in roughly 600 donors, most V segments appeared productive either ~87% or ~30% of the time.

Donors counted as nominally healthy when sampled, yet unrecorded immune exposures were likely. The PCR used 60 Vbeta and 13 Jbeta primers. Original processing methods: About 83 million unique TCR beta chains, roughly 10 million shared, were counted in a later analysis. Sequencing used immunoSEQ multiplex PCR; TCRdb keeps in-frame clones, though not all of them. For V, J and clone size, that table is used; D and trimming come from the DNA. The sample includes around 180,000 clones, about four fifths of them seen just once. The sequence derives from a girl aged 5 to 17 in good health and CMV-seropositive. The rearrangement links TRBV7-9 to TRBJ1-1, with D hard to call. The source material was PBMCs. The chain's CDR3 is CASSTEKNTEAFF. In nucleotides, the CDR3 is TGTGCCAGCAGTACAGAAAAGAACACTGAAGCTTTCTTT. Full variable domain (remainder filled in from reference TRBV7-9 and TRBJ1-1): DTGVSQNPRHKITKRGQNVTFRCDPISEHNRLYWYRQTLGQGPEFLTYFQNEAQLEKSRLLSDRFSAERPKGSFSTLEIQRTEQGDSAMYLCASSTEKNTEAFFGQGTRLTVV.